This TCR beta chain was observed in a study of blood T cell repertoires in COVID-19 (dated by TCRdb to the early 2020s). With regard to the full study: The collaborator samples originated in the United States, Italy and Spain and spanned the acute and convalescent phases of COVID-19. The repertoires were released in a freely available public database intended as a resource for research on the immune response to SARS-CoV-2. HLA class I and class II types, where available, came from metadata supplied by the sample provider rather than from assay-based typing. Nearly every sample came with metadata listing a de-identified subject ID, COVID-19 status, age in years and sex. The prospective study material was composed of cDNA or gDNA derived from T cells, B-cell-depleted T cells, or PBMCs. Deeply sampled blood TCRbeta repertoires from subjects exposed to, actively infected with, or recovered from COVID-19 were included in the dataset. Samples were obtained from the ongoing ImmuneRACE study (first 160 participants) and from 1,200 or so subjects provided by 6 global collaborators. Study-level results and caveats: The quantity of clinical and demographic metadata differed by source and by participant and was supplied without curation.

Enrolling through a virtual design, the prospective study's participants ranged in age from about 18 to 100 years and lived across roughly 24 United States geographic areas. In the prospective study, participants were assigned to cohorts based on the clinical history participants reported in a screening survey and a study questionnaire. Exposed participants had been in contact with someone with a PCR-confirmed or clinician-diagnosed COVID-19 case within 2 weeks of study entry. Each participant in the prospective study had whole blood, serum and a nasopharyngeal or oropharyngeal swab collected by mobile phlebotomists. Over an approximately 2-month period, participants in the prospective study had the option of providing additional blood draws and questionnaires. Prospective study blood samples were shipped either frozen or at room temperature before DNA extraction. The CDR3 contains 14 residues, cysteine and phenylalanine counted. Only CDR3 DNA is held: 42 bases, read in frame from base 1. V lost 6 bases and J lost 2 bases; the stretch between them is 11 bases long. Sequences MNHEY (CDR1) and SVGAGI (CDR2) are obtained from the germline V gene.

Comments on this clone: What antigen it recognizes has not been identified. Base qualities are not recorded, but no much larger clone differs from it by a single base.

The immunoSEQ Assay, a bias-controlled multiplex PCR, was used to amplify TCRbeta CDR3 regions from genomic DNA. In the paper's pipeline: Within the assay, amplification of reference gene primers was used to estimate how many nucleated cells each sample contained. To quantify the absolute abundance of each unique TCRbeta CDR3 rearrangement, sequence reads were collapsed and filtered. For each sample, productive Simpson clonality was calculated as the square root of Simpson's diversity index across productive rearrangements. TCRdb took over this immuneACCESS table, retaining in-frame rearrangements with V and J assigned. Such tables are incomplete; in checked studies, under half of the missing clones stem from an unresolved V gene, and the remainder is unexplained. V and J calls and clone size are those listed in that table; D and trimming were worked out from the DNA. This sample gives 120,000 to 150,000 clones in total; less than 90% of them show up just once. The ten biggest clones cover around 5.4% of the sample.

The TCR was taken from a woman aged 45-65 years who had been exposed to COVID-19. This receptor chain uses TRBV6-5 and TRBJ2-1, with a tentative D gene TRBD1 over 6 matching bases. The specimen sequenced was PBMCs or T cells enriched from blood (not recorded which). In nucleotide form, the sequence is TGTGCCAGCAGGGCCGGACAGCCCTACAATGAGCAGTTCTTC. Its protein product is CASRAGQPYNEQFF.